A selection of T cell receptor beta chains follows, all from one sample in a study of CD8 T cells in ankylosing spondylitis. TCRdb re-derived calls from the 5' RACE reads in MiXCR, one entry per CDR3 protein. The data show some 25,000 distinct CDR3 sequences, 2% to 3% seen once. Source material: blood, either unsorted or a sorted T cell fraction (not recorded which). These receptors were collected from a female donor with ankylosing spondylitis or in good health (not recorded which). Both conserved end residues are trimmed from each CDR3. D genes are given only for firm matches.

ASSVGTQGNTIY	.	TRBV9	TRBJ1-3
ASSVTDSGNTIY	.	TRBV9	TRBJ1-3
ASSVVASQGALEQF	TRBD1	TRBV9	TRBJ2-1
ASSVAGAGKELF	.	TRBV9	TRBJ2-2
ASSGGTGNQPQH	.	TRBV9	TRBJ1-5
ASSPSGGYASTDTQY	TRBD2	TRBV9	TRBJ2-3
ASSADPGPGTQY	.	TRBV9	TRBJ2-3
ASSGAPGADTQY	.	TRBV9	TRBJ2-3
ASSPEAFGNQPQH	.	TRBV9	TRBJ1-5
ASSVGVGDRGFPSAEQF	TRBD1	TRBV9	TRBJ2-1
ASSALGGTSSYNEQF	.	TRBV9	TRBJ2-1
ASSLFGGFRYT	.	TRBV9	TRBJ1-2
ASSVNGGPETQY	.	TRBV9	TRBJ2-5
ASSLGDSEAKNIQY	TRBD1	TRBV9	TRBJ2-4
ASSVEPAYTGELF	.	TRBV9	TRBJ2-2
ASSVGRQRTDTQY	.	TRBV9	TRBJ2-3
ASSYTGTGELF	.	TRBV9	TRBJ2-2
ASSVGLAGSNEQF	TRBD2	TRBV9	TRBJ2-1
ASSIFSGALF	.	TRBV9	TRBJ2-2
ASSAHGTRDRWELF	.	TRBV9	TRBJ2-2
ASSVAAGGAGVQETQY	.	TRBV9	TRBJ2-5
ASSGRQGGEQY	TRBD1	TRBV9	TRBJ2-7
SGPRQGGGTDTQY	.	TRBV9	TRBJ2-3
ASSTDSRIYNSPLH	.	TRBV9	TRBJ1-6
ASSRRGGTSGRASDTQY	TRBD2	TRBV9	TRBJ2-3
ASSVEAGHQNTEAF	.	TRBV9	TRBJ1-1
ASSVSSVSYNEQF	.	TRBV9	TRBJ2-1
ASSVLTGIDTQY	.	TRBV9	TRBJ2-3
AIPLWMGRAKNIQY	.	TRBV27	TRBJ2-4
ASSVRLAPYNEQF	.	TRBV9	TRBJ2-1
ASNGGLPYGYT	.	TRBV9	TRBJ1-2
ASSVATGNYEQY	.	TRBV9	TRBJ2-7
ASSARNSNTGELF	.	TRBV9	TRBJ2-2
ASSLTSGASTDTQY	TRBD2	TRBV9	TRBJ2-3
ASSPLDGNTIY	.	TRBV9	TRBJ1-3
ASSGGGRTNEKLF	.	TRBV9	TRBJ1-4
ASSVRGAENNSPLH	TRBD1	TRBV9	TRBJ1-6
ASSSRDTSYEQY	.	TRBV9	TRBJ2-7
ASSVGRASNYGYT	.	TRBV9	TRBJ1-2
ASSVGGESYEQY	.	TRBV9	TRBJ2-7
ASSGGLAGYNEQF	TRBD2	TRBV9	TRBJ2-1
ASSVDTLSYNEQF	.	TRBV9	TRBJ2-1
ASSVEAGGYNEQF	TRBD2	TRBV9	TRBJ2-1
ASSVGGLAGGYEQY	TRBD2	TRBV9	TRBJ2-7